This entry describes one T cell receptor beta chain. These data are taken from a study of blood T cell repertoires in COVID-19. For the study at large: COVID-19 samples collected from the United States, Italy and Spain covered acute and convalescent phases. T cells, B-cell-depleted T cells, or PBMCs provided the cDNA or gDNA that served as material.

CDR3 size: 16 residues. Trimming left V 4 bases short and J 7 bases short, with 21 bases between. The germline V gene has CDR1 SGDLS and CDR2 YYNGEE. TCRdb's copy holds only in-frame clones and misses some; the assay was immunoSEQ multiplex PCR. The sample carries 95,000 to 110,000 clones, 80% to 85% recorded once. Specimen: peripheral blood. V and J are TRBV9 and TRBJ2-1, with a tentative D call TRBD2 (6 bases). This receptor was obtained from a man aged 65-85 years with acute or convalescent COVID-19. The CDR3 nucleotides read TGTGCCAGCAGCCCCTCGTCTGGCGGGGTTATGAATGAGCAGTTCTTC. Protein product: CASSPSSGGVMNEQFF.